This TCR beta chain comes out of a study of T cells in Graves' hyperthyroidism and ophthalmopathy. Study-wide context: Peripheral blood was obtained at initial diagnosis, preceding any treatment. Findings of the study overall: Most clonotypes expanded in the thyroid (above 0.001) were also present in blood.

Amplification targeted TCR beta CDR3 regions from RNA transcripts. The HTBI primer set served for first-round RT-PCR of the TCR CDR3. TCRdb re-called the multiplex PCR reads through MiXCR, storing one row per CDR3 protein. The sample includes roughly 400,000 distinct CDR3 sequences, about 14% of them seen just once. V shed 1 base and J shed 5 bases, with 14 bases lying between them. CDR1 SGHVS and CDR2 FQNEAQ come from the germline V gene. The CDR3 covers 15 residues. Diagnoses used clinical symptoms, serum thyroxine and TRAb, thyroid ultrasound and orbital computed tomography. This clonotype came up many times. What it recognizes is unknown.

Input material: blood. The V gene is TRBV7-8, the J gene TRBJ1-1; maybe TRBD1 (6 bases). The TCR comes from a man between 45 and 60 years old with Graves' ophthalmopathy. The CDR3 nucleotides are TGTGCCAGCAGCTTAGATGGGGGCTGGGTAACTGAAGCTTTCTTT. Its protein is CASSLDGGWVTEAFF.